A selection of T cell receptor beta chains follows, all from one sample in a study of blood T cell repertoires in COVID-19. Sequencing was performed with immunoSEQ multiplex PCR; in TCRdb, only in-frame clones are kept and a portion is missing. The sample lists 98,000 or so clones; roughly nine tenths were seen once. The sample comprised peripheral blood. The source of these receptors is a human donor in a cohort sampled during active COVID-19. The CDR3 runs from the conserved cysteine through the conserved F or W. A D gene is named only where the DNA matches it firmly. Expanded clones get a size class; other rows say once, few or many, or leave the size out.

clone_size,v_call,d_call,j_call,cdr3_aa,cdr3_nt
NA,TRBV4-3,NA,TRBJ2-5,CASSQQRRETQYF,TGCGCCAGCAGCCAACAACGTAGAGAGACCCAGTACTTC
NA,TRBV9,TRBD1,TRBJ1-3,CASSLDRGQNTIYF,TGTGCCAGCAGCCTTGACAGGGGGCAAAACACCATATATTTT
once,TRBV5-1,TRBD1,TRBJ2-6,CASSLTGVGANVLTF,TGCGCCAGCAGCTTGACAGGGGTTGGGGCCAACGTCCTGACTTTC
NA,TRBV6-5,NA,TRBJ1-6,CASNWGGGGNSPLHF,TGTGCCAGCAATTGGGGTGGGGGGGGGAATTCACCCCTCCACTTT
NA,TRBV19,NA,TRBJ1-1,CASSQRVEARAFF,TGTGCCAGTAGTCAACGGGTAGAGGCGCGGGCTTTCTTT
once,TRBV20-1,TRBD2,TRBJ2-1,CSASRSGLGLAGGKHYNEQFF,TGCAGTGCTAGTAGGTCAGGCCTGGGGCTAGCGGGAGGGAAACATTACAATGAGCAGTTCTTC
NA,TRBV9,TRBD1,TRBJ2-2,CASSVGLQGDTGELFF,TGTGCCAGCAGCGTAGGATTGCAGGGGGACACCGGGGAGCTGTTTTTT
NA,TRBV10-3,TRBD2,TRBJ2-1,CAISQGPRTSGRDIGSYNEQFF,TGTGCCATCAGCCAAGGCCCCAGAACTAGCGGGAGGGATATAGGCTCCTACAATGAGCAGTTCTTC
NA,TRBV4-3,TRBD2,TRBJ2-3,CASSQELAGGTDTQYF,TGCGCCAGCAGCCAAGAACTAGCGGGGGGCACAGATACGCAGTATTTT
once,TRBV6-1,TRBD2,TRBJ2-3,CASSEPWGGDTQYF,TGTGCCAGCAGTGAACCTTGGGGGGGAGATACGCAGTATTTT
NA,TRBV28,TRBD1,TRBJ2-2,CASSPPGTGLNTGELFF,TGTGCCAGCAGTCCACCCGGGACAGGACTGAACACCGGGGAGCTGTTTTTT
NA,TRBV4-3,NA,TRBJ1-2,CASSQDGLAVYGYTF,TGCGCCAGCAGCCAAGATGGCTTGGCAGTATATGGCTACACCTTC
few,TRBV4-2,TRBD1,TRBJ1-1,CASSHRLAGGFNTEAFF,TGTGCCAGCAGCCACAGACTAGCAGGGGGCTTTAACACTGAAGCTTTCTTT
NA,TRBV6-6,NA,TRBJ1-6,CASSYSVQGNSPLHF,TGTGCCAGCAGTTACTCGGTACAGGGTAATTCACCCCTCCACTTT
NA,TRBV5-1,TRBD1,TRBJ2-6,CASSSQGSGANVLTF,TGCGCCAGCAGTTCACAGGGGTCTGGGGCCAACGTCCTGACTTTC
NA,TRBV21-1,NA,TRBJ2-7,CASSGPALYEQYF,TGTGCCAGCAGCGGGCCGGCGCTCTACGAGCAGTACTTC
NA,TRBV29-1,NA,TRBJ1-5,CSVGEGGYSNQPQHF,TGCAGCGTAGGAGAAGGGGGATATAGCAATCAGCCCCAGCATTTT
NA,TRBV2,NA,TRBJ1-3,CASSSRRTSSGNTIYF,TGTGCCAGCAGTTCCAGGAGGACCAGCTCTGGAAACACCATATATTTT
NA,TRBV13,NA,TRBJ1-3,CASSFGGAAGNTIYF,TGTGCCAGCAGCTTCGGCGGGGCAGCCGGAAACACCATATATTTT
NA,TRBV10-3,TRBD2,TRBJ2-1,CAISDHWPGGYNEQFF,TGTGCCATCAGTGACCATTGGCCGGGGGGATACAATGAGCAGTTCTTC
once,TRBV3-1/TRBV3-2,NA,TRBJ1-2,CASSRGSGYTF,TGTGCCAGCTCGCGGGGTAGCGGCTACACCTTC
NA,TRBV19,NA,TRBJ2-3,CASSIAGSTDTQYF,TGTGCCAGTAGTATCGCAGGGAGCACAGATACGCAGTATTTT
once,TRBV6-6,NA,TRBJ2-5,CASRPEGETQYF,TGTGCCAGCAGACCGGAGGGGGAGACCCAGTACTTC
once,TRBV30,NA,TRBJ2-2,CAWQGQNTGELFF,TGTGCCTGGCAGGGACAGAACACCGGGGAGCTGTTTTTT
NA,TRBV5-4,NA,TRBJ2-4,CASSPGPTEQPKNIQYF,TGTGCCAGCAGCCCGGGCCCGACAGAACAACCCAAAAACATTCAGTACTTC
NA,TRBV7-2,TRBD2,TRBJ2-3,CASSWGSRGGRTDTQYF,TGTGCCAGCAGCTGGGGGAGTCGGGGGGGGCGGACAGATACGCAGTATTTT
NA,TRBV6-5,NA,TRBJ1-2,CASSRSQGSYGYTF,TGTGCCAGCAGTCGTTCCCAGGGGAGCTATGGCTACACCTTC
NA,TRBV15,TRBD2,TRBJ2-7,CATSGGIGYEQYF,TGTGCCACCTCCGGGGGGATAGGGTACGAGCAGTACTTC
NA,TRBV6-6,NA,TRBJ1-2,CASSGGTESPNYGYTF,TGTGCCAGCAGTGGCGGGACGGAAAGTCCTAACTATGGCTACACCTTC
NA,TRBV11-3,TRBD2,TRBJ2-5,CASSRTSGGQETQYF,TGTGCCAGCAGCCGAACTAGCGGGGGGCAAGAGACCCAGTACTTC
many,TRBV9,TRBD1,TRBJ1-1,CASGRTGALGTEAFF,TGTGCCAGCGGCCGGACAGGTGCCTTGGGCACTGAAGCTTTCTTT
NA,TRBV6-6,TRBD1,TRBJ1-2,CASIPGQGSYGYTF,TGTGCCAGCATCCCGGGACAGGGAAGCTATGGCTACACCTTC
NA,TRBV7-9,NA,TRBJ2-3,CASSPIGQTSTDTQYF,TGTGCCAGCAGCCCCATCGGACAAACTAGCACAGATACGCAGTATTTT
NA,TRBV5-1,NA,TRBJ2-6,CASSLGAGRYSGANVLTF,TGCGCCAGCAGCTTGGGGGCAGGGCGATACTCTGGGGCCAACGTCCTGACTTTC